The 20 T cell receptor beta chains listed next were all sequenced from one sample in a study of T cell responses to AZD1222 COVID-19 vaccine. Repertoires were generated with immunoSEQ multiplex PCR, while TCRdb's copy carries only in-frame clones and drops some. The sample lists some 110,000 clones; about 92% were seen once. The sample was peripheral blood, taken 28 days after the second AZD1222 dose. The receptors derive from an adult who received the AZD1222 COVID-19 vaccine.

This chain uses TRBV3-1 (or the pseudogene TRBV3-2) with TRBJ2-1; 12 bases are a match to TRBD2. The trim removed 2 bases at V and 7 bases at J, leaving 0 bases unmatched. This CDR3 spans 14 amino acids. The germline gives CDR1 LGHDT, CDR2 YNNKEL (reference sequence). In DNA, the CDR3 is TGTGCCAGCAGCCAACTAGCGGGGGGGAATGAGCAGTTCTTC. Its protein is CASSQLAGGNEQFF.

This clone has only one observation. The chain recombines TRBV19 with TRBJ1-3, with 7 bases aligning to TRBD1. This CDR3 is built from 15 residues. Trimming took 1 base from V and 4 from J; bases not matched to a gene: 4. The germline V gene encodes CDR1 LNHDA and CDR2 SQIVND (reference sequence). CDR3 residues: CASSIAWTGGNTIYF. CDR3 nucleotides: TGTGCCAGTAGTATAGCCTGGACAGGCGGAAACACCATATATTTT.

This chain uses TRBV11-2 with TRBJ1-1; D uncertain. V shed 1 base and J shed 11 bases, with 14 bases lying between them. The CDR3 sequence is 13 residues long. CDR1 is SGHAT, CDR2 FQNNGV, per germline. The CDR3 region is CASSLAGSLGAFF. The CDR3 bases are TGTGCCAGCAGCTTAGCTGGATCACTAGGCGCTTTCTTT.

About this clone: One end of the junction does not line up with germline, which may come from a read error. J is TRBJ1-3 and V is TRBV7-7; D is perhaps TRBD1 (6 bases). The CDR3 is made up of 13 amino acids. CDR1 is SSHAT and CDR2 is FNYEAQ in the germline V gene (reference sequence). CDR3 in amino acids: CASSTGTGNTIYF. The CDR3 DNA reads as TGTGCTAGCAGCACAGGGACTGGAAACACCATATATTTT.

The chain employs TRBV5-1 and TRBJ1-3, with D maybe TRBD1 (5 bases). Germline CDR1 reads SGHRS; CDR2 reads YFSETQ. This CDR3 has 17 residues. Trimming removed 1 base from V and 1 base from J, with 15 bases in between. The CDR3 DNA reads as TGCGCCAGCAGCTTGCTTGGTGACAGCTCGTCTGGAAACACCATATATTTT. Translation gives CASSLLGDSSSGNTIYF.

The chain carries TRBV4-2 and TRBJ2-2; D possibly matches TRBD1 or TRBD2 (5 bases each). Germline loops: CDR1 LGHNA, CDR2 YNFKEQ. This CDR3 is built from 14 residues. V shed 9 bases and J shed 3 bases, with 14 bases lying between them. CDR3 coding DNA: TGTGCCAGTACTAGGGACGGAGACACCGGGGAGCTGTTTTTT. It translates to CASTRDGDTGELFF.

The CDR3 DNA reads as TGTGCCAGTAGTACCGGCCTCTTTGCGGCTATCAAGACCCAGTACTTC. Its translation is CASSTGLFAAIKTQYF. J is TRBJ2-5 and V is TRBV19; D not certain. The V gene's germline CDR1 is LNHDA and CDR2 SQIVND (reference sequence). This CDR3 comprises 16 residues. The V end lost 4 bases, the J end lost 6 bases, and 21 bases lay between the germline ends.

The rearrangement joins TRBV19 to TRBJ2-3, with D tentatively TRBD1 (5 bases). The germline gives CDR1 LNHDA, CDR2 SQIVND (reference sequence). The length of the CDR3 is 14 residues. V was trimmed by 6 bases and J by 0 bases, leaving 10 bases between them. DNA for the CDR3: TGTGCCAGTAGCGCCAGGGTGAGCACAGATACGCAGTATTTT. Its translation: CASSARVSTDTQYF.

The CDR3 nucleotides read TGTGCCAGCAGTTCGCTACAGGGGTTGAACACTGAAGCTTTCTTT. Amino acid sequence: CASSSLQGLNTEAFF. The chain carries TRBV6-2 or TRBV6-3 and TRBJ1-1, with 7 bases lining up with TRBD1. With V trimmed by 4 bases and J by 0 bases, 5 bases remained unmatched. Germline V gives CDR1 MNHEY, CDR2 SVGEGT. The CDR3 spans 15 residues.

The rearrangement links TRBV14 to TRBJ2-1; D remains ambiguous. CDR3 length: 13 residues. Germline CDR1 and CDR2: SGHDN and FVKESK. With 4 bases removed from V and 4 bases from J, the gap between germline ends came to 8 bases. The CDR3 here is CASSPTRYNEQFF. DNA for the CDR3: TGTGCCAGCAGCCCGACACGGTACAATGAGCAGTTCTTC. The entire variable domain, with the rest obtained from reference TRBV14 and TRBJ2-1, is as follows: EAGVTQFPSHSVIEKGQTVTLRCDPISGHDNLYWYRRVMGKEIKFLLHFVKESKQDESGMPNNRFLAERTGGTYSTLKVQPAELEDSGVYFCASSPTRYNEQFFGPGTRLTVL.

In its sample, this clone was seen once. This chain connects TRBV7-9 to TRBJ2-7; either TRBD1 or TRBD2 may fit D (5 bases each). Germline assignment: CDR1 SEHNR and CDR2 FQNEAQ (reference sequence). There are 15 residues in the CDR3. V lost 3 bases to trimming and J lost 6 bases, with 18 bases between them. CDR3 in DNA: TGTGCCAGCAGCTTTATTGGGACGGCAGAACTCGAGCAGTACTTC. This translates into CASSFIGTAELEQYF. The variable domain in full, completed from reference TRBV7-9 and TRBJ2-7, reads DTGVSQNPRHKITKRGQNVTFRCDPISEHNRLYWYRQTLGQGPEFLTYFQNEAQLEKSRLLSDRFSAERPKGSFSTLEIQRTEQGDSAMYLCASSFIGTAELEQYFGPGTRLTVT.

Only one count was recorded for this clone. The chain uses TRBV5-1 and TRBJ1-2; no firm D call. CDR1 is SGHRS and CDR2 is YFSETQ in the germline V gene. Trimming took off 0 bases at V and 2 bases at J, with 11 bases between the two ends. The CDR3 sequence is 15 residues long. In nucleotides, the CDR3 is TGCGCCAGCAGCTTGGCCCCGGGCAGCAACTATGGCTACACCTTC. It yields the protein CASSLAPGSNYGYTF.

This chain connects TRBV11-2 to TRBJ1-2, with 7 nucleotides matching TRBD1. The CDR3 extends over 14 amino acids. J lost 0 bases, V lost 3 bases, and 1 base had no gene match. Germline V gene lookup returns CDR1 SGHAT and CDR2 FQNNGV. The CDR3 nucleotides are TGTGCCAGCAGCTTGGGACAGACTAACTATGGCTACACCTTC. This sequence encodes CASSLGQTNYGYTF.

This CDR3 reads CASSQSYSREGYNEQFF. The CDR3, as DNA: TGCGCCAGCAGCCAATCGTATAGCAGGGAGGGATACAATGAGCAGTTCTTC. The chain links TRBV4-1 to TRBJ2-1, with 7 bases identical to TRBD2. Germline V gives CDR1 MGHRA, CDR2 YSYEKL. Unmatched junction bases numbered 11, after V lost 2 bases and J lost 4 bases. There are 17 residues in the CDR3.

The V call is TRBV11-2, the J call TRBJ1-5; unclear D gene. The CDR3 runs to 13 residues. The germline gives CDR1 SGHAT, CDR2 FQNNGV. V was clipped by 3 bases and J by 3 bases, with 6 bases between them. CDR3 bases: TGTGCCAGCAGCTTCCAACACAATCAGCCCCAGCATTTT. Residues: CASSFQHNQPQHF.

The rearrangement links TRBV5-5 to TRBJ1-3; D not resolved. Trimming pared 2 bases from V and 0 bases from J, leaving 12 bases between. The length of the CDR3 is 16 residues. Germline-derived CDR1 and CDR2 are SGHKS and YYEKEE (reference sequence). CDR3: CASSLVGFGSGNTIYF. The CDR3 DNA reads as TGTGCCAGCAGCTTAGTGGGATTTGGCTCTGGAAACACCATATATTTT.

The chain employs TRBV7-6 and TRBJ1-6, with D hard to call. Germline lookup yields CDR1 SGHVS and CDR2 FNYEAQ. V was shortened by 1 base and J by 6 bases, with 10 bases between the two germline ends. The CDR3 extends over 15 amino acids. CDR3 sequence: CASSLGHGLNSPLHF. CDR3 nucleotides: TGTGCCAGCAGCTTAGGACATGGGCTTAATTCACCCCTCCACTTT.

V is TRBV7-3 and J is TRBJ2-2; D call uncertain. Germline V gives CDR1 SGHTA, CDR2 FQGTGA. The V and J ends lost 6 bases and 5 bases respectively, with 10 bases between them. The CDR3 loop spans 13 amino acids. The CDR3 DNA follows: TGTGCCAGCAGAATCTCCTCGACCGGGGAGCTGTTTTTT. It translates to CASRISSTGELFF. The full variable domain, with the rest looked up from reference TRBV7-3 and TRBJ2-2, is GAGVSQTPSNKVTEKGKYVELRCDPISGHTALYWYRQSLGQGPEFLIYFQGTGAADDSGLPNDRFFAVRPEGSVSTLKIQRTERGDSAVYLCASRISSTGELFFGEGSRLTVL.

This clone is a singleton in its sample. The rearrangement links TRBV7-7 to TRBJ2-5; possible D gene TRBD2, 6 bases. Germline V gives CDR1 SSHAT, CDR2 FNYEAQ (reference sequence). The CDR3 sequence is 11 residues long. The CDR3 spells CASGSQETQYF. CDR3 sequence (DNA): TGTGCTAGCGGCTCACAAGAGACCCAGTACTTC.

V gene TRBV5-4 combines with J gene TRBJ2-7; 9 bases line up with TRBD1. The CDR3 runs 15 residues. CDR1 is SGHNT, CDR2 YYREEE, per germline (reference sequence). Germline trimming cut 0 bases from V and 4 bases from J; bases unmatched to any gene: 5. In DNA, the CDR3 is TGTGCCAGCAGCTTGGATTGGACAGGGGAGTACGAGCAGTACTTC. Its protein is CASSLDWTGEYEQYF.